Listed below are T cell receptor beta chains from one sample, sequenced in a study of glioma-infiltrating T cells after dendritic cell vaccination. Sequencing used immunoSEQ multiplex PCR; TCRdb keeps in-frame clones, though not all of them. The data contain approximately 82,000 clones, around 90% of them singletons. The source material was blood, sampled before dendritic cell vaccination. These receptors originate from a human donor with glioblastoma. Both conserved end residues are part of each CDR3. Fields, in order: clone size, D gene, V gene, J gene, CDR3 DNA, CDR3 protein. D genes are given only for firm matches. Clone size appears in some rows only: once, few, many, or a class for an expanded clone.

clone_size: .
d_call: TRBD1
v_call: TRBV14
j_call: TRBJ2-7
cdr3_nt: TGTGCCAGCAGCGCGAGAGCCAGGGGGCTCTCCTACGAGCAGTACTTC
cdr3_aa: CASSARARGLSYEQYF

clone_size: .
d_call: .
v_call: TRBV5-1
j_call: TRBJ1-2
cdr3_nt: TGCGCCAGCAGCTTGTCTATCGCTGACAGGTCCGGCTACACCTTC
cdr3_aa: CASSLSIADRSGYTF

clone_size: .
d_call: TRBD2
v_call: TRBV29-1
j_call: TRBJ2-7
cdr3_nt: TGCAGCGTTAGCCCGGGGGGGGACTACGAGCAGTACTTC
cdr3_aa: CSVSPGGDYEQYF

clone_size: once
d_call: TRBD2
v_call: TRBV5-1
j_call: TRBJ2-1
cdr3_nt: TGCGCCAGCTCTGGGGCTAGCGGGATCTACAATGAGCAGTTCTTC
cdr3_aa: CASSGASGIYNEQFF

clone_size: .
d_call: .
v_call: TRBV6-5
j_call: TRBJ2-7
cdr3_nt: TGTGCCAGCAGTTACTCGGACAGTCCCTCCTACGAGCAGTACTTC
cdr3_aa: CASSYSDSPSYEQYF

clone_size: .
d_call: .
v_call: TRBV5-4
j_call: TRBJ2-2
cdr3_nt: TGTGCCAGCAGCTTAACTCCGGGAACCGGGGAGCTGTTTTTT
cdr3_aa: CASSLTPGTGELFF

clone_size: .
d_call: TRBD1
v_call: TRBV19
j_call: TRBJ2-7
cdr3_nt: TGTGCCAGTAGTATCGGGTGGGACAGGCTGGGGTACGAGCAGTACTTC
cdr3_aa: CASSIGWDRLGYEQYF

clone_size: .
d_call: .
v_call: TRBV10-3
j_call: TRBJ2-7
cdr3_nt: TGTGCCATCCGAACTAGCAACGAGCAGTACTTC
cdr3_aa: CAIRTSNEQYF

clone_size: .
d_call: .
v_call: TRBV6-5
j_call: TRBJ1-1
cdr3_nt: TGTGCCAGCAGTTACGGGGGCCAGAACACTGAAGCTTTCTTT
cdr3_aa: CASSYGGQNTEAFF

clone_size: .
d_call: .
v_call: TRBV5-5
j_call: TRBJ1-1
cdr3_nt: TGTGCCAGCAGCCTGGTTAGCCAGAACACTGAAGCTTTCTTT
cdr3_aa: CASSLVSQNTEAFF

clone_size: .
d_call: TRBD1
v_call: TRBV2
j_call: TRBJ2-5
cdr3_nt: TGTGCCAGTCACCAGGGGGCGAGGGAGACCCAGTACTTC
cdr3_aa: CASHQGARETQYF

clone_size: .
d_call: .
v_call: TRBV6-1
j_call: TRBJ1-5
cdr3_nt: TGTGCCAGCAGTGAACAGGGTCAGCCCCAGCATTTT
cdr3_aa: CASSEQGQPQHF

clone_size: .
d_call: .
v_call: TRBV29-1
j_call: TRBJ2-3
cdr3_nt: TGCAGCGTCTCGACATCTACCAGCACAGATACGCAGTATTTT
cdr3_aa: CSVSTSTSTDTQYF

clone_size: .
d_call: TRBD1
v_call: TRBV6-5
j_call: TRBJ1-4
cdr3_nt: TGTGCCAGCAGCACAACAGGGGGGAATGAAAAACTGTTTTTT
cdr3_aa: CASSTTGGNEKLFF

clone_size: .
d_call: .
v_call: TRBV6-5
j_call: TRBJ1-1
cdr3_nt: TGTGCCAGCAACCTCCAGGGGAACACTGAAGCTTTCTTT
cdr3_aa: CASNLQGNTEAFF

clone_size: few
d_call: .
v_call: TRBV5-6
j_call: TRBJ2-7
cdr3_nt: TGTGCCAGCAGCTTTGGGCAGGGTCCCTACGAGCAGTACTTC
cdr3_aa: CASSFGQGPYEQYF

clone_size: .
d_call: .
v_call: TRBV5-4
j_call: TRBJ1-2
cdr3_nt: TGTGCCAGCAGCTTGGAAGGAGATCATGGCTACACCTTC
cdr3_aa: CASSLEGDHGYTF

clone_size: once
d_call: .
v_call: TRBV7-9
j_call: TRBJ2-1
cdr3_nt: TGTGCCAGCAGCTTAGTCGGCAATGAGCAGTTCTTC
cdr3_aa: CASSLVGNEQFF

clone_size: .
d_call: TRBD1
v_call: TRBV10-2
j_call: TRBJ1-3
cdr3_nt: TGCGCCAGCAGTGAATTAGCCGGACAGGGGGAAGTATGGGCTGGAAACACCATATATTTT
cdr3_aa: CASSELAGQGEVWAGNTIYF

clone_size: .
d_call: .
v_call: TRBV5-1
j_call: TRBJ2-7
cdr3_nt: TGCGCCAGCAGCAACTATAGCAGACTAGTTAGCCACGAGCAGTACTTC
cdr3_aa: CASSNYSRLVSHEQYF

clone_size: .
d_call: TRBD2
v_call: TRBV6-6
j_call: TRBJ2-2
cdr3_nt: TGTGCCAGCATCGAGGGGCTAGCGGCGAACACCGGGGAGCTGTTTTTT
cdr3_aa: CASIEGLAANTGELFF

clone_size: .
d_call: TRBD1
v_call: TRBV27
j_call: TRBJ1-1
cdr3_nt: TGTGCCAGCAGACGAGGGGGCATTGAAGCTTTCTTT
cdr3_aa: CASRRGGIEAFF

clone_size: .
d_call: TRBD1
v_call: TRBV5-1
j_call: TRBJ1-2
cdr3_nt: TGCGCCAGCAGCCCCGGGACAGGGGGTGGCTACACCTTC
cdr3_aa: CASSPGTGGGYTF

clone_size: .
d_call: .
v_call: TRBV6-1
j_call: TRBJ2-7
cdr3_nt: TGTGCCAGCAGGGCCCGGGGGTCCTACGAGCAGTACTTC
cdr3_aa: CASRARGSYEQYF

clone_size: .
d_call: .
v_call: TRBV5-1
j_call: TRBJ2-3
cdr3_nt: TGCGCCAGCAGCCCGGACGGGACGCGGGGAGATACGCAGTATTTT
cdr3_aa: CASSPDGTRGDTQYF

clone_size: .
d_call: TRBD1
v_call: TRBV11-2
j_call: TRBJ1-3
cdr3_nt: TGTGCCAGCAGCAAGGACAGGGGGCATACTGGAAACACCATATATTTT
cdr3_aa: CASSKDRGHTGNTIYF

clone_size: .
d_call: TRBD2
v_call: TRBV5-1
j_call: TRBJ2-5
cdr3_nt: TGCGCCAGCTCCCTTGGGCAGGTAGCGGGGGGACAAGAGACCCAGTACTTC
cdr3_aa: CASSLGQVAGGQETQYF

clone_size: .
d_call: TRBD2
v_call: TRBV29-1
j_call: TRBJ2-7
cdr3_nt: TGCAGCGTTGTGGGGACTAGCGGTTTCTCCTACGAGCAATACTTC
cdr3_aa: CSVVGTSGFSYEQYF

clone_size: .
d_call: .
v_call: TRBV2
j_call: TRBJ2-2
cdr3_nt: TGTGCCAGCAGTGAATATGCCGCGGGTACCGGGGAGCTGTTTTTT
cdr3_aa: CASSEYAAGTGELFF

clone_size: .
d_call: .
v_call: TRBV9
j_call: TRBJ1-3
cdr3_nt: TGTGCCAGCAGCAACCTAGGAGGCTCTGGAAACACCATATATTTT
cdr3_aa: CASSNLGGSGNTIYF

clone_size: .
d_call: TRBD1
v_call: TRBV7-9
j_call: TRBJ1-4
cdr3_nt: TGTGCCAGCAGCGGAACAGGGGGCTTGACTAATGAAAAACTGTTTTTT
cdr3_aa: CASSGTGGLTNEKLFF

clone_size: .
d_call: .
v_call: TRBV6-6
j_call: TRBJ1-5
cdr3_nt: TGTGCCAGCAGTACCACGAGGGAGCCCCAGCATTTT
cdr3_aa: CASSTTREPQHF

clone_size: .
d_call: TRBD2
v_call: TRBV7-7
j_call: TRBJ2-2
cdr3_nt: TGTGCTAGCAGCTTAGCGCGGGGGACCGGGGAGCTGTTTTTT
cdr3_aa: CASSLARGTGELFF

clone_size: .
d_call: TRBD2
v_call: TRBV29-1
j_call: TRBJ2-5
cdr3_nt: TGCAGCGGGGGAGGATTTACGGGGGGGTACCAAGAGACCCAGTACTTC
cdr3_aa: CSGGGFTGGYQETQYF

clone_size: .
d_call: .
v_call: TRBV11-2
j_call: TRBJ2-1
cdr3_nt: TGTGCCAGCAGCTTGATCCGAGGAGCGGCCGAGCAGTTCTTC
cdr3_aa: CASSLIRGAAEQFF

clone_size: .
d_call: .
v_call: TRBV9
j_call: TRBJ2-3
cdr3_nt: TGTGCCAGCAGCCCAAGCCCGGGGGTGACAGATACGCAGTATTTT
cdr3_aa: CASSPSPGVTDTQYF

clone_size: .
d_call: TRBD1
v_call: TRBV5-5
j_call: TRBJ1-5
cdr3_nt: TGTGCCAGCAGCTTAGGGACAGGGGAAAAGCCCCAGCATTTT
cdr3_aa: CASSLGTGEKPQHF

clone_size: once
d_call: TRBD1
v_call: TRBV6-1
j_call: TRBJ2-3
cdr3_nt: TGTGCCAGCAGTGAAGCGTCAGGGGGCGGGACAGATACGCAGTATTTT
cdr3_aa: CASSEASGGGTDTQYF

clone_size: once
d_call: TRBD1
v_call: TRBV6-6
j_call: TRBJ2-6
cdr3_nt: TGTGCCATCCGACTCCAGGGGGCAGGCGGGGCCAACGTCCTGACTTTC
cdr3_aa: CAIRLQGAGGANVLTF

clone_size: .
d_call: TRBD2
v_call: TRBV19
j_call: TRBJ2-1
cdr3_nt: TGTGCCAGTAGCACTAGCGGGGGGACCTACAATGAGCAGTTCTTC
cdr3_aa: CASSTSGGTYNEQFF

clone_size: .
d_call: TRBD1
v_call: TRBV4-1
j_call: TRBJ1-1
cdr3_nt: TGCGCCAGCAGCCAAGAGCCGGGACAGAATAAAGCTTTCTTT
cdr3_aa: CASSQEPGQNKAFF

clone_size: .
d_call: TRBD1
v_call: TRBV5-8
j_call: TRBJ2-3
cdr3_nt: TGTGCCAGCAGCTTGGGGGGACAGGGGTCCGATACGCAGTATTTT
cdr3_aa: CASSLGGQGSDTQYF

clone_size: .
d_call: TRBD1
v_call: TRBV7-9
j_call: TRBJ1-2
cdr3_nt: TGTGCCAGCAGCCCCACAGGGGGTAGTGGCTACACCTTC
cdr3_aa: CASSPTGGSGYTF

clone_size: .
d_call: .
v_call: TRBV27
j_call: TRBJ2-7
cdr3_nt: TGTGCCAGCAGTTTATCCGGGGACGGGGGCTCCTACGAGCAGTACTTC
cdr3_aa: CASSLSGDGGSYEQYF

clone_size: .
d_call: .
v_call: TRBV5-1
j_call: TRBJ1-3
cdr3_nt: TGCGCCAGCAGCGTACAGGGAGATGGAAACACCATATATTTT
cdr3_aa: CASSVQGDGNTIYF

clone_size: .
d_call: .
v_call: TRBV4-1
j_call: TRBJ1-1
cdr3_nt: TGCGCCAGCAGCCAAGACCCAGGGATCATGAACACTGAAGCTTTCTTT
cdr3_aa: CASSQDPGIMNTEAFF

clone_size: .
d_call: TRBD1
v_call: TRBV9
j_call: TRBJ1-6
cdr3_nt: TGTGCCAGCAGCCTTACCCCGGGACAGGGAGATTCACCCCTCCACTTT
cdr3_aa: CASSLTPGQGDSPLHF

clone_size: once
d_call: .
v_call: TRBV30
j_call: TRBJ1-1
cdr3_nt: TGTGCCTGGAGTAGGAGAAACAGGGTTGCTTTCTTT
cdr3_aa: CAWSRRNRVAFF

clone_size: .
d_call: .
v_call: TRBV30
j_call: TRBJ2-5
cdr3_nt: TGTGCCTGGAGTGGGTACTACGCGGAAGAGACCCAGTACTTC
cdr3_aa: CAWSGYYAEETQYF

clone_size: .
d_call: .
v_call: TRBV5-1
j_call: TRBJ1-4
cdr3_nt: TGCGCCAGCAGCTTGGCCCTTGCAACTAATGAAAAACTGTTTTTT
cdr3_aa: CASSLALATNEKLFF

clone_size: .
d_call: TRBD1
v_call: TRBV6-1
j_call: TRBJ1-1
cdr3_nt: TGTGCCAGCAGTGAAACACCGGACAGGGGGACAAAACTAGCTTTCTTT
cdr3_aa: CASSETPDRGTKLAFF

clone_size: .
d_call: TRBD2
v_call: TRBV7-9
j_call: TRBJ2-7
cdr3_nt: TGTGCCAGCAGTCGAGCGGGGGGGCAGCCCTACTTCGAGCAGTACTTC
cdr3_aa: CASSRAGGQPYFEQYF

clone_size: once
d_call: .
v_call: TRBV6-1
j_call: TRBJ1-1
cdr3_nt: TGTGCCAGCAGACCCTTTGAGGGTGATGCCACTGAAGCTTTCTTT
cdr3_aa: CASRPFEGDATEAFF